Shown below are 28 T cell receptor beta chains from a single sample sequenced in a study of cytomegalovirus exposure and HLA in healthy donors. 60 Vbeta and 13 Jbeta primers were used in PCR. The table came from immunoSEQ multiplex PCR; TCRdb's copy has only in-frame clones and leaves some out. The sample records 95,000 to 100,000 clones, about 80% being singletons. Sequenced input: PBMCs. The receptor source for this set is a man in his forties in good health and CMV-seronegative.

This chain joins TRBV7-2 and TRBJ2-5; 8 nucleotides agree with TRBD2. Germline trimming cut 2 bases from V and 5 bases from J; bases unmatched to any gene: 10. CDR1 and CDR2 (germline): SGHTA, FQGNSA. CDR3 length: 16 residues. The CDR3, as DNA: TGTGCCAGCAGCTTACTCGGGGGGGGGCTAGCGGAGACCCAGTACTTC. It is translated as CASSLLGGGLAETQYF. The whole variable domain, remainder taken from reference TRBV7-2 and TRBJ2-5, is GAGVSQSPSNKVTEKGKDVELRCDPISGHTALYWYRQSLGQGLEFLIYFQGNSAPDKSGLPSDRFSAERTGGSVSTLTIQRTQQEDSAVYLCASSLLGGGLAETQYFGPGTRLLVL.

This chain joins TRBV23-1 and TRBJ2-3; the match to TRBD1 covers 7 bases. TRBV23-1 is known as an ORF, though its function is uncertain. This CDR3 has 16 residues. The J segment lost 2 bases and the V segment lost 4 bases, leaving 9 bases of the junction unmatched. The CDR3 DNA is TGCGCCAGCAGTCTCCAAAGGGGGCCCTCCACAGATACGCAGTATTTT. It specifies CASSLQRGPSTDTQYF.

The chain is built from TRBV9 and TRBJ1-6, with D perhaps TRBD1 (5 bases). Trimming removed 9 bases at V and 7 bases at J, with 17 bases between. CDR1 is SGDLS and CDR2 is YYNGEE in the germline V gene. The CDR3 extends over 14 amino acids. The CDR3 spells CATQGGAANSPLHF. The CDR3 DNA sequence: TGTGCCACCCAAGGAGGGGCGGCCAATTCACCCCTCCACTTT.

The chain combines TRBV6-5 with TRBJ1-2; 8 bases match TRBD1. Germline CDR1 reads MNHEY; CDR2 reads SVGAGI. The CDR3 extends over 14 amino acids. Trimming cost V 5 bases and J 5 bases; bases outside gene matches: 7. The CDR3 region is CASSDGQGGYGYTF. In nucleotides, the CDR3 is TGTGCCAGCAGTGACGGACAGGGAGGGTATGGCTACACCTTC.

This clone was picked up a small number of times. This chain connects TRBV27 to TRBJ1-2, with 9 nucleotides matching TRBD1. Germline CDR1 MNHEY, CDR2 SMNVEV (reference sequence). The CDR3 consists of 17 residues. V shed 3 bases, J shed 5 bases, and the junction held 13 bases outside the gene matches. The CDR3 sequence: CASSFKGGTGGIYGYTF. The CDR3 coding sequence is TGTGCCAGCAGTTTTAAAGGGGGCACAGGGGGCATTTATGGCTACACCTTC.

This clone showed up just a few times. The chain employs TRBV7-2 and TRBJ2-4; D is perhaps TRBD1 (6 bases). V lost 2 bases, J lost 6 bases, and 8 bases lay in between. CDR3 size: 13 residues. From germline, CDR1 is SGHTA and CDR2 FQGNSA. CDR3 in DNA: TGTGCCAGCAGCTTATTACAGGGAAACATTCAGTACTTC. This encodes CASSLLQGNIQYF. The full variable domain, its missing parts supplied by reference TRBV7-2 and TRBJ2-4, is GAGVSQSPSNKVTEKGKDVELRCDPISGHTALYWYRQSLGQGLEFLIYFQGNSAPDKSGLPSDRFSAERTGGSVSTLTIQRTQQEDSAVYLCASSLLQGNIQYFGAGTRLSVL.

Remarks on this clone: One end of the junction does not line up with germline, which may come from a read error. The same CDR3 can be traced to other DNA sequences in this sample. For the CDR3, the DNA is TGTGCCAGCAGTTCAGGCAGGGGGTGGAATTCCCCCCTCCACTTT. It specifies CASSSGRGWNSPLHF. The genes are TRBV6-5 and TRBJ1-6, with TRBD1 identical over 7 bases. The CDR3 sequence is 15 residues long. Looked up from germline, CDR1 is MNHEY and CDR2 is SVGAGI.

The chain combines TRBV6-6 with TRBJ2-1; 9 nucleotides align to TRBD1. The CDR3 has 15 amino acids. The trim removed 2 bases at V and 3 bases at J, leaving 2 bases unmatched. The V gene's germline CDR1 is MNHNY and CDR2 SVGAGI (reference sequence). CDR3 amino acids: CASSYGQGLYNEQFF. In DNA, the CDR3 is TGTGCCAGCAGTTACGGACAGGGGCTCTACAATGAGCAGTTCTTC.

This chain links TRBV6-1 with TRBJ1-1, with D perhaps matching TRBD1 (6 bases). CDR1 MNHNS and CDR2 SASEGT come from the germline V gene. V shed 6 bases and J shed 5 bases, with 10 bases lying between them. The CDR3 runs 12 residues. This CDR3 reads CASSRGRTEAFF. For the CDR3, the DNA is TGTGCCAGCAGCAGGGGTAGGACTGAAGCTTTCTTT.

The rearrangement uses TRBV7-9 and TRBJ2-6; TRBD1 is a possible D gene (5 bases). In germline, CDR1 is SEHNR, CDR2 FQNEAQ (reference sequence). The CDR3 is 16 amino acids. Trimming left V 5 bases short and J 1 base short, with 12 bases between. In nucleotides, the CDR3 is TGTGCCAGCAGCCTGCCTCAGGGTTCTGGGGCCAACGTCCTGACTTTC. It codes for CASSLPQGSGANVLTF.

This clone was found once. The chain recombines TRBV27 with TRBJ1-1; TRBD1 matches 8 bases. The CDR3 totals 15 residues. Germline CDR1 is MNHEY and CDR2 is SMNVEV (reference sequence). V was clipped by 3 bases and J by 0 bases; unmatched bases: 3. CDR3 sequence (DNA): TGTGCCAGCAGTTTGAGGGGACAGGTGAACACTGAAGCTTTCTTT. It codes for CASSLRGQVNTEAFF.

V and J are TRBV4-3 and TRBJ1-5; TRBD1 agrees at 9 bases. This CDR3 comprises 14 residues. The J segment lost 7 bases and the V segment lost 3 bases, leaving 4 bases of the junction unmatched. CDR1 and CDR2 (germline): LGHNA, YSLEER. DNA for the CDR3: TGCGCCAGCAGCCAGGACAGGGGAGGCCAGCCCCAGCATTTT. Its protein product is CASSQDRGGQPQHF.

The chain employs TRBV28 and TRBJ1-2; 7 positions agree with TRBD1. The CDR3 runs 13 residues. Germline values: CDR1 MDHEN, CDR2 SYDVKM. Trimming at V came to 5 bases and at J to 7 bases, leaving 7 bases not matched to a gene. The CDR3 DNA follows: TGTGCCAGCAGTCCTGACAGGGTTCGTGGCTACACCTTC. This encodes CASSPDRVRGYTF.

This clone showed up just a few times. The CDR3 protein is CASSGRLNTGELFF. Written as DNA, the CDR3 is TGTGCCAGCAGTGGCAGACTCAACACCGGGGAGCTGTTTTTT. This chain uses TRBV27 with TRBJ2-2; no definite D call. V was cut by 5 bases and J by 2 bases, with 9 bases left in between. Germline V lookup: CDR1 MNHEY, CDR2 SMNVEV (reference sequence). This CDR3 contains 14 residues.

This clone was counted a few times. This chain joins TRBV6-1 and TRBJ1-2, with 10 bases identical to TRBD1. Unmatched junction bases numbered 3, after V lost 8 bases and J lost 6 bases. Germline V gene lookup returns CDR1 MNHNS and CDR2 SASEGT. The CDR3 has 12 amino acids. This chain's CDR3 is CASRTGGNGYTF. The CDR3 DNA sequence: TGTGCCAGCCGGACAGGGGGTAATGGCTACACCTTC.

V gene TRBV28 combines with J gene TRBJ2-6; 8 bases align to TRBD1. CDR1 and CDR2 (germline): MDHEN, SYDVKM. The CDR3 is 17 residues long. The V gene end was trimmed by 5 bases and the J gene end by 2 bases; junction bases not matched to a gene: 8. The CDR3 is CASSPGQGKTGANVLTF. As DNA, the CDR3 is TGTGCCAGCAGTCCAGGACAGGGTAAAACTGGGGCCAACGTCCTGACTTTC.

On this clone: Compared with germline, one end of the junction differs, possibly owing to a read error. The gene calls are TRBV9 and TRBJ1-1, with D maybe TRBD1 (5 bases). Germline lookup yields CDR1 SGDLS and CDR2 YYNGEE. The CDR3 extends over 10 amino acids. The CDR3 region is CASSPGGRIF. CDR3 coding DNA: TGTGCCAGCAGCCCGGGGGGACGGATCTTT.

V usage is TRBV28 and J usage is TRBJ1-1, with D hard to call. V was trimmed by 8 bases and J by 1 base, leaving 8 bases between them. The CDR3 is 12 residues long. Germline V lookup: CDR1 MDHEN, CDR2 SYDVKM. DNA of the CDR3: TGTGCCAGCCGCCAGCGGAACACTGAAGCTTTCTTT. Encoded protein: CASRQRNTEAFF.

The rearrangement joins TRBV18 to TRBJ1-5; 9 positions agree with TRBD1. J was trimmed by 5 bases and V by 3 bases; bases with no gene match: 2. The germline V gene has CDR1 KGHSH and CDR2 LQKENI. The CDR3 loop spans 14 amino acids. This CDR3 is CASSPGQGYQPQHF. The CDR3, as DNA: TGTGCCAGCTCACCTGGACAGGGGTATCAGCCCCAGCATTTT.

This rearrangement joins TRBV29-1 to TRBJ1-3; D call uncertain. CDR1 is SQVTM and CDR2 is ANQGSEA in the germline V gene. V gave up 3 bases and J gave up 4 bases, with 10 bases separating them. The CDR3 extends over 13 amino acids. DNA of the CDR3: TGCAGCGTTGACGTAGCGGGCGGAAACACCATATATTTT. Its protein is CSVDVAGGNTIYF.

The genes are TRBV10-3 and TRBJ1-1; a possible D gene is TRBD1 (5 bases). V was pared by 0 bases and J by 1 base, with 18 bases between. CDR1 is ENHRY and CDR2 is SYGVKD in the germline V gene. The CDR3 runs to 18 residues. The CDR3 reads CAISESPGQGRGNTEAFF. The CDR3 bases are TGTGCCATCAGTGAGTCCCCTGGGCAGGGCAGAGGGAACACTGAAGCTTTCTTT.

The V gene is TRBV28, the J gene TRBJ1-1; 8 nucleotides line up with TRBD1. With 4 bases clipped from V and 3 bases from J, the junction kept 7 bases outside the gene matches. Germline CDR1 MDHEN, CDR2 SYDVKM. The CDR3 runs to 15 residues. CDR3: CASSSPTGADTEAFF. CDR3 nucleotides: TGTGCCAGCAGTTCGCCGACAGGGGCGGACACTGAAGCTTTCTTT.

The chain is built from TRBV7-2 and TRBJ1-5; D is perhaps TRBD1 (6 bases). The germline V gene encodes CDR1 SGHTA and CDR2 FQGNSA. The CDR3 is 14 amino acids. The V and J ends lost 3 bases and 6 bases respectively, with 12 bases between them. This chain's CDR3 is CASSFKGGLQPQHF. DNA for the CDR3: TGTGCCAGCAGCTTCAAAGGGGGTCTTCAGCCCCAGCATTTT.

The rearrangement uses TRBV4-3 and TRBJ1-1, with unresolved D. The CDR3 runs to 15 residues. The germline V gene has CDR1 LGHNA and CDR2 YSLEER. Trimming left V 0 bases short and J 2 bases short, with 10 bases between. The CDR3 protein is CASSQERVLNTEAFF. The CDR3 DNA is TGCGCCAGCAGCCAAGAGAGGGTTTTAAACACTGAAGCTTTCTTT.

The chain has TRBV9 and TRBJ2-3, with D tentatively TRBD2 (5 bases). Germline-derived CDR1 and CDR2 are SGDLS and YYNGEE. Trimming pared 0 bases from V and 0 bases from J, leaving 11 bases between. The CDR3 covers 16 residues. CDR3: CASSVATRASTDTQYF. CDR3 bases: TGTGCCAGCAGCGTAGCTACGAGGGCGAGCACAGATACGCAGTATTTT.

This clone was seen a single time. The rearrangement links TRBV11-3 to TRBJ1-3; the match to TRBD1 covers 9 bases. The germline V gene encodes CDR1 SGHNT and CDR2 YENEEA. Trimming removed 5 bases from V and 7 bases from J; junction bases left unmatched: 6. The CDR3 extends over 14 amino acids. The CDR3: CASSPGQGYNTIYF. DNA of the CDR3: TGTGCCAGCAGCCCAGGACAGGGGTACAACACCATATATTTT.

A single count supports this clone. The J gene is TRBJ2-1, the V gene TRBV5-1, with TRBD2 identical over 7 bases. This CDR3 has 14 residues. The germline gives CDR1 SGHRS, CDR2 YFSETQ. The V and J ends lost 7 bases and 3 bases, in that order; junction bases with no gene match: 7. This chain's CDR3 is CASGSPSGYNEQFF. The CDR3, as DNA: TGCGCCAGCGGGAGTCCTAGCGGCTACAATGAGCAGTTCTTC.

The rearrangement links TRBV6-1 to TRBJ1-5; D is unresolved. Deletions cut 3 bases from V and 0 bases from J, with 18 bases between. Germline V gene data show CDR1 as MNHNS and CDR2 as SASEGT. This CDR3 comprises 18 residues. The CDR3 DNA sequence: TGTGCCAGCAGTGAGATCTGGGTAGGAGGGAGTAGCAATCAGCCCCAGCATTTT. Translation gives CASSEIWVGGSSNQPQHF.